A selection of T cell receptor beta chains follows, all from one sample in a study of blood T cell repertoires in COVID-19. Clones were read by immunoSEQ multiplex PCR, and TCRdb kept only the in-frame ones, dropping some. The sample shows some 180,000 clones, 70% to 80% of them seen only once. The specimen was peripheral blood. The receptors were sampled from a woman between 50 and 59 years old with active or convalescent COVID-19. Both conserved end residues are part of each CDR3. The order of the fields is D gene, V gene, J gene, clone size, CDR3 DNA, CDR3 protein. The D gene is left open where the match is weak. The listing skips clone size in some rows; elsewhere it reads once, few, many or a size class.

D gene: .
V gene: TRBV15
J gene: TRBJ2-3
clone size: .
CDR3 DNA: TGTGCCACCAGCAGAGGGTCTAGCAGAAGCACAGATACGCAGTATTTT
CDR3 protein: CATSRGSSRSTDTQYF

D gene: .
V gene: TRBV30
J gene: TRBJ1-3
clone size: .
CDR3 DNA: TGTGCCTGGCAAGCAGGCTATGGAAACACCATATATTTT
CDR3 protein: CAWQAGYGNTIYF

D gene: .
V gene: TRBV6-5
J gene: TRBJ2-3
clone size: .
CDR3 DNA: TGTGCCAGCAGATCCGAGTTGGATACGCAGTATTTT
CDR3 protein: CASRSELDTQYF

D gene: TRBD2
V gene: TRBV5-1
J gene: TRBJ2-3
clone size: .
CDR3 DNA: TGCGCCAGCAAATGGGAGACTAGCGGGAGCACAGATACGCAGTATTTT
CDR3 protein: CASKWETSGSTDTQYF

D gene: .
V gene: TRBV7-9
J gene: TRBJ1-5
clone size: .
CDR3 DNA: TGTGCCAGCGGGGCAACCAATCAGCCCCAGCATTTT
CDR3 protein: CASGATNQPQHF

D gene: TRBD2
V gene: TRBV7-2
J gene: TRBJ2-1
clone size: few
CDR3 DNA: TGTGCCAGCAGCTTAGCCATAGCGGGAGGGCCGGGTTTCTTC
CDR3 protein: CASSLAIAGGPGFF

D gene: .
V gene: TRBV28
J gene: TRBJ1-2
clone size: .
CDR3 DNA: TGTGCCAGCAGTTTCCAGACAGGTCGATGGGGCTACACCTTC
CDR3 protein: CASSFQTGRWGYTF

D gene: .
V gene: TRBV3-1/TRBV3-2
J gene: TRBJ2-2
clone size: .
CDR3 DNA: TGTGCCAGCAGCCAAGATGTGACCCGAGGCGGGGAGCTGTTTTTT
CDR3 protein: CASSQDVTRGGELFF

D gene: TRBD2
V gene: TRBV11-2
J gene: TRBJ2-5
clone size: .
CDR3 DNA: TGTGCCAGCAGACAACTAGCGGGAGGGCCGGAGACCCAGTACTTC
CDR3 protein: CASRQLAGGPETQYF

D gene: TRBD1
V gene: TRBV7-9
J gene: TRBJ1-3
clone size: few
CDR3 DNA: TGTGCCAGCAGCTTAACAGGGGGCGCAGGAAACACCATATATTTT
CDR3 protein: CASSLTGGAGNTIYF